This T cell receptor beta chain is drawn from a study of shared clonotypes between healthy human individuals. A single count supports this clone. Each subset's genomic DNA was shared equally among a number of immunoSEQ plates. Assay used: immunoSEQ multiplex PCR; TCRdb lists only in-frame clones, some missing. The profile covers about a million clones, with under 80% appearing a single time and 1.4% to 1.5% taken by the ten largest. Deletions cut 2 bases from V and 6 bases from J, with 14 bases between. CDR1 is SGHAT and CDR2 is FQNNGV in the germline V gene. The CDR3 loop spans 14 amino acids. Material for sequencing was memory CD4+ T cells sorted from blood. The subset is: CD45RA-negative fraction. This receptor was taken from a man between 18 and 35 years old in good health. V and J are TRBV11-2 and TRBJ2-7, with D maybe TRBD1 (5 bases). CDR3 residues: CASSLIQGSGEQYF. In nucleotides, the CDR3 is TGTGCCAGCAGCTTAATCCAGGGTTCGGGCGAGCAGTACTTC. Full variable domain (rest looked up from reference TRBV11-2 and TRBJ2-7): EAGVAQSPRYKIIEKRQSVAFWCNPISGHATLYWYQQILGQGPKLLIQFQNNGVVDDSQLPKDRFSAERLKGVDSTLKIQPAKLEDSAVYLCASSLIQGSGEQYFGPGTRLTVT.